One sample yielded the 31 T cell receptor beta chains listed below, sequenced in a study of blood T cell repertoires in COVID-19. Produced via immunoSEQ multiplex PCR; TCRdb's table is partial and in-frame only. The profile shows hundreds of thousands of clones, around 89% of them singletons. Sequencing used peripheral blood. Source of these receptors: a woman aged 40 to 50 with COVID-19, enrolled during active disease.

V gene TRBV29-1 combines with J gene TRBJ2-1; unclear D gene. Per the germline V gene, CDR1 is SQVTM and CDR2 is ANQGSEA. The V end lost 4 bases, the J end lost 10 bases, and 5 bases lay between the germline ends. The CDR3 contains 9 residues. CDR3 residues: CSVAQEQFF. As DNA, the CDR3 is TGCAGCGTTGCGCAGGAGCAGTTCTTC.

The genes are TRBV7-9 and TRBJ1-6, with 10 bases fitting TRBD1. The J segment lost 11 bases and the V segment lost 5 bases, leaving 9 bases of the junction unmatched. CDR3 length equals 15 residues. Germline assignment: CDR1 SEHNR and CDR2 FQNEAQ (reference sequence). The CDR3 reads CASSAYGTGDPPLHF. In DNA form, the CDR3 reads TGTGCCAGCAGCGCCTACGGGACAGGGGATCCACCCCTCCACTTT.

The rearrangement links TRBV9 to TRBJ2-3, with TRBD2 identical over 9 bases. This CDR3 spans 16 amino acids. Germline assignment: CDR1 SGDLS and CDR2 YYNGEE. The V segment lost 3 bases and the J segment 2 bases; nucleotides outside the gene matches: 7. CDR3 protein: CASSASAGGPTDTQYF. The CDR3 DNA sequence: TGTGCCAGCAGCGCCTCAGCGGGGGGACCCACAGATACGCAGTATTTT.

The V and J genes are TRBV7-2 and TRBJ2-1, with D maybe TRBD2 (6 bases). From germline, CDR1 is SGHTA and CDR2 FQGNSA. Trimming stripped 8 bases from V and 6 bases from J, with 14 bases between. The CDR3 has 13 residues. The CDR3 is CASFRRGFNEQFF. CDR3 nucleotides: TGTGCCAGCTTCCGACGGGGGTTCAATGAGCAGTTCTTC.

The CDR3 spells CASTENPGINEKLFF. CDR3 coding DNA: TGTGCCAGCACCGAGAACCCAGGGATTAATGAAAAACTGTTTTTT. The J gene is TRBJ1-4, the V gene TRBV28; D is possibly TRBD1 (5 bases). The germline CDR1 and CDR2 sequences are MDHEN and SYDVKM. The length of the CDR3 is 15 residues. V was pared by 7 bases and J by 4 bases, with 16 bases between.

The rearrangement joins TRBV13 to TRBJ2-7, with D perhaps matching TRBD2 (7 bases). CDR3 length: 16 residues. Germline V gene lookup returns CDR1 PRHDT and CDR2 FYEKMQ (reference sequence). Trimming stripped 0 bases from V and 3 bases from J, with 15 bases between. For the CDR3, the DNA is TGTGCCAGCAGCTTAGGGATTTCGGGGGGCGGCTACGAGCAGTACTTC. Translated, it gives CASSLGISGGGYEQYF.

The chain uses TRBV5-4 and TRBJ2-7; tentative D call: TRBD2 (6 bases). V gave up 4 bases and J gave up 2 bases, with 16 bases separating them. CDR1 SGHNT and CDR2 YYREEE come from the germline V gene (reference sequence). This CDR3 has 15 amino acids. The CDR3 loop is CASSPVGGRTYEQYF. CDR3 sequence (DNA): TGTGCCAGCAGCCCGGTTGGAGGGAGAACCTACGAGCAGTACTTC.

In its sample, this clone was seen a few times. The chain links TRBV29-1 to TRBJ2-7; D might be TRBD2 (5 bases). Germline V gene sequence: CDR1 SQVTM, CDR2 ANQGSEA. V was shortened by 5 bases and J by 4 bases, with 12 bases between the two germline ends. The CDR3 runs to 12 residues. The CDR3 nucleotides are TGCAGCGTTAACCTACGGGGATACGAGCAGTACTTC. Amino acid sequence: CSVNLRGYEQYF.

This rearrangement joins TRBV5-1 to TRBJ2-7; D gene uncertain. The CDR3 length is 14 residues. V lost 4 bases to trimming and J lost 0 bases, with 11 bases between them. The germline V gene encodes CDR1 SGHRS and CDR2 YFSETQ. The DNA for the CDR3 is TGCGCCAGCAGCCTGAGAGGCCCCTCCTACGAGCAGTACTTC. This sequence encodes CASSLRGPSYEQYF.

The CDR3 DNA reads as TGTGCCAGCAGCGTGGCGACAGGGGTCCAAGAGACCCAGTACTTC. This codes for CASSVATGVQETQYF. The rearrangement joins TRBV9 to TRBJ2-5, with 8 positions matching TRBD1. The CDR3 is 15 amino acids. The V and J ends lost 2 bases and 1 base, in that order; junction bases with no gene match: 4. Germline CDR1 and CDR2: SGDLS and YYNGEE.

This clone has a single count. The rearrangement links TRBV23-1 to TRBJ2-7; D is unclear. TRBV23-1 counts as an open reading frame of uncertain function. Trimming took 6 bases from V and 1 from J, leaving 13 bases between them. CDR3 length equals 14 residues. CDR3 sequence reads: CASSEAVLSYEQYF. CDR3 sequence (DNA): TGCGCCAGCAGCGAGGCAGTCCTTTCCTACGAGCAGTACTTC.

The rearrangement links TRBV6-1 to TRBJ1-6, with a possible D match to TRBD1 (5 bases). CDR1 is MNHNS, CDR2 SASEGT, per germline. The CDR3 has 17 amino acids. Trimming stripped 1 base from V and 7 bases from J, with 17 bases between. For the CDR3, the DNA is TGTGCCAGCAGTGAAGAGTGGGTCAACCGGGGGAATTCACCCCTCCACTTT. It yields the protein CASSEEWVNRGNSPLHF.

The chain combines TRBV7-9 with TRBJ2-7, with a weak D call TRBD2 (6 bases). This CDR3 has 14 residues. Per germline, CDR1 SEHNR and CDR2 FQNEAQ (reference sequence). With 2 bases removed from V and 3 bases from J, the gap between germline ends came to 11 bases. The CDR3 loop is CASSLSGGNYEQYF. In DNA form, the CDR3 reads TGTGCCAGCAGCTTATCTGGGGGGAACTACGAGCAGTACTTC.

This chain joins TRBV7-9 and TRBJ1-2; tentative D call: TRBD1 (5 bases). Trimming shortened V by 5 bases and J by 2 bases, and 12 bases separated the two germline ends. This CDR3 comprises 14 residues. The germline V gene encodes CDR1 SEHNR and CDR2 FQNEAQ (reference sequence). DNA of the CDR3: TGTGCCAGCAGCCCCCCGGGGGGGAACTATGGCTACACCTTC. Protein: CASSPPGGNYGYTF.

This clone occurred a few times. The CDR3 region is CASSTTPRGATYYGYTF. CDR3 DNA sequence: TGTGCCAGCAGCACGACACCCAGGGGCGCAACCTACTATGGCTACACCTTC. The rearrangement links TRBV9 to TRBJ1-2; TRBD1 is a possible D gene (6 bases). Trimming took 4 bases from V and 3 from J, leaving 22 bases between them. CDR3 length: 17 residues. CDR1 SGDLS and CDR2 YYNGEE come from the germline V gene.

The CDR3 is CASSPSRNEQFF. CDR3 nucleotide sequence: TGTGCCAGCAGTCCATCTAGGAATGAGCAGTTCTTC. This chain joins TRBV12-3 or TRBV12-4 and TRBJ2-1; D is unresolved. V lost 5 bases and J lost 7, with 9 bases in between. The CDR3 is 12 amino acids.

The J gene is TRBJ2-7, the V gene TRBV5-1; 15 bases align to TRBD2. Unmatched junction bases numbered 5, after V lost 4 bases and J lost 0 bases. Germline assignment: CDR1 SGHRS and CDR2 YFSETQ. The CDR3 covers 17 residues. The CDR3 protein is CASSPGLAGGSSYEQYF. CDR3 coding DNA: TGCGCCAGCAGCCCGGGACTAGCGGGGGGAAGCTCCTACGAGCAGTACTTC.

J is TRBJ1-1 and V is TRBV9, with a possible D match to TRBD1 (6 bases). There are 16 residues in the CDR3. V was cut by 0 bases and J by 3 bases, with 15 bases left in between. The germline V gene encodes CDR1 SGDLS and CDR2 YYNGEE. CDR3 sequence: CASSVDYAGGHTEAFF. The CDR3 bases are TGTGCCAGCAGCGTAGATTATGCGGGGGGGCACACTGAAGCTTTCTTT.

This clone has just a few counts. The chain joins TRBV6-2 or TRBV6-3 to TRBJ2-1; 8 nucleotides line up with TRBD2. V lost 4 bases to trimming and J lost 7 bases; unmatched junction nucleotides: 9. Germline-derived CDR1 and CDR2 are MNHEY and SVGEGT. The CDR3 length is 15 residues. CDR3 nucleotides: TGTGCCAGCAGTTCCTTAGCGGGAACCGGAAATGAGCAGTTCTTC. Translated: CASSSLAGTGNEQFF.

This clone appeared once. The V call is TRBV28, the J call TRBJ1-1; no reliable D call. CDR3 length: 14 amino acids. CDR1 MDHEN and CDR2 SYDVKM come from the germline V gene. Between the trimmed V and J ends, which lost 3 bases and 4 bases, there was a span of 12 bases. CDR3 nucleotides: TGTGCCAGCAGTTTCGTCCCTTCGAGCACTGAAGCTTTCTTT. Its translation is CASSFVPSSTEAFF. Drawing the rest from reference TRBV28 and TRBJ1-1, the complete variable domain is DVKVTQSSRYLVKRTGEKVFLECVQDMDHENMFWYRQDPGLGLRLIYFSYDVKMKEKGDIPEGYSVSREKKERFSLILESASTNQTSMYLCASSFVPSSTEAFFGQGTRLTVV.

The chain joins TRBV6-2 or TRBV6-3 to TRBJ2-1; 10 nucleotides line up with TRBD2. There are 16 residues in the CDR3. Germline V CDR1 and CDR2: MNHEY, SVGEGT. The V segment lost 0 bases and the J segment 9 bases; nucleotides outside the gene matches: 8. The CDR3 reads CASSYSMASGSTEQFF. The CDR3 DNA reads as TGTGCCAGCAGTTACTCGATGGCTAGCGGGAGTACTGAGCAGTTCTTC.

CDR3 loop: CASRSSGRASHEQYF. Written as DNA, the CDR3 is TGTGCCAGCAGGTCTAGCGGGAGGGCCAGCCACGAGCAGTACTTC. This rearrangement joins TRBV2 to TRBJ2-7; 12 bases match TRBD2. This CDR3 contains 15 residues. The germline V gene encodes CDR1 SNHLY and CDR2 FYNNEI. The J segment lost 5 bases and the V segment lost 6 bases, leaving 8 bases of the junction unmatched.

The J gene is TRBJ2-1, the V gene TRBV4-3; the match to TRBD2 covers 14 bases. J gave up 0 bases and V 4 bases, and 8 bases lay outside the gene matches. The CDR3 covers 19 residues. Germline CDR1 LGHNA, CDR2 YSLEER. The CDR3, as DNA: TGCGCCAGCAGCCGGACGGGACTAGCGGGGGCCAGCTCCTACAATGAGCAGTTCTTC. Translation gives CASSRTGLAGASSYNEQFF.

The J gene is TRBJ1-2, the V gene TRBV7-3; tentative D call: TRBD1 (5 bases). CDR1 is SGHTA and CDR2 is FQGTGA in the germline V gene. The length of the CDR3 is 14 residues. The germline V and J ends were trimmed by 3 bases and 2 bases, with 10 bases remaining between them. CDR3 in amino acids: CASSLGQGNYGYTF. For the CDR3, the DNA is TGTGCCAGCAGCTTGGGCCAGGGCAACTATGGCTACACCTTC.

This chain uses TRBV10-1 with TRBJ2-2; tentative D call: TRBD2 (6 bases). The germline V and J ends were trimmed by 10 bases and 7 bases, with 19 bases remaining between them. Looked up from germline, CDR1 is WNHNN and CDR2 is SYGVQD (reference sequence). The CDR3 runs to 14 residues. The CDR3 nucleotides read TGCGCCAAGCGGCCGGGGGAAGATGGCGGGGAGCTGTTTTTT. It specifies CAKRPGEDGGELFF.

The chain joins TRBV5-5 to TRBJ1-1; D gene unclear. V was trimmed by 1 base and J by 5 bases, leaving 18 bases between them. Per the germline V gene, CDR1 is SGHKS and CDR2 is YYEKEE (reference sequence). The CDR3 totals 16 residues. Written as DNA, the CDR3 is TGTGCCAGCAGCTTGACTCTCAAAACCAGAGGGACTGAAGCTTTCTTT. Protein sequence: CASSLTLKTRGTEAFF.

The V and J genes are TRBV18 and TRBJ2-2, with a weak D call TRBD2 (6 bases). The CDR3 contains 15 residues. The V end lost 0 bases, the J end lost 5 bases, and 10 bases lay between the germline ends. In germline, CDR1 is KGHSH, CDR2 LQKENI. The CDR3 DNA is TGTGCCAGCTCACCACCGAGGAGGGTAACCGGGGAGCTGTTTTTT. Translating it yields CASSPPRRVTGELFF.

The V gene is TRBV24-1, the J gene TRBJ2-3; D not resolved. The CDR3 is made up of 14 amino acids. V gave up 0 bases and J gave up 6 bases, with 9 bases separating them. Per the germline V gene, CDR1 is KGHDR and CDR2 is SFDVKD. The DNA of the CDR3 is TGTGCCACCAGTGATTTGTCGGGTAGTGATACGCAGTATTTT. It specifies CATSDLSGSDTQYF.

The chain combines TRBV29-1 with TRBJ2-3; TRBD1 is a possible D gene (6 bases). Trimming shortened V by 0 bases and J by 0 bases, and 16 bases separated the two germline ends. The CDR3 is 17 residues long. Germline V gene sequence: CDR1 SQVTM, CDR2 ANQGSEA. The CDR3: CSVEDLGTRISTDTQYF. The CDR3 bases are TGCAGCGTTGAAGATTTAGGGACAAGGATAAGCACAGATACGCAGTATTTT.

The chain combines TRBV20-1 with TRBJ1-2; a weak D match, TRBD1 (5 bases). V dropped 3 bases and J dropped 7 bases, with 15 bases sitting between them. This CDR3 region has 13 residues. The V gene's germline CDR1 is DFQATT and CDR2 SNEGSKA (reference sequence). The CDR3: CSASNPGVFGYTF. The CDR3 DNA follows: TGCAGTGCTAGTAATCCGGGGGTTTTTGGCTACACCTTC.

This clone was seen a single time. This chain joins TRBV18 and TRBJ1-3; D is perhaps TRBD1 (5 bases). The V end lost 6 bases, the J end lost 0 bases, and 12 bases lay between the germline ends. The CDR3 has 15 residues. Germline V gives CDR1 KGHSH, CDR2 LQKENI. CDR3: CASSGQQGSGNTIYF. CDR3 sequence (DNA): TGTGCCAGCTCGGGCCAGCAGGGCTCTGGAAACACCATATATTTT.